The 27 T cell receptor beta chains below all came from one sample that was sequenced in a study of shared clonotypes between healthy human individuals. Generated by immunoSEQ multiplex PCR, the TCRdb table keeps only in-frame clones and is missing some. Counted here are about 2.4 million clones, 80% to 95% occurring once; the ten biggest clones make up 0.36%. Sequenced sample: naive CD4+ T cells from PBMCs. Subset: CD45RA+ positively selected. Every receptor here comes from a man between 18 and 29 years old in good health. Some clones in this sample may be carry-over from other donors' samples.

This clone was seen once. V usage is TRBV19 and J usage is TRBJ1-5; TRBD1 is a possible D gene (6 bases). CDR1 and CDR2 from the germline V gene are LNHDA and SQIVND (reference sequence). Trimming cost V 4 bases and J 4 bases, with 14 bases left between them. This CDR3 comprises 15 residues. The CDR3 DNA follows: TGTGCCAGTAGTAGAAGGGCAGGGGTGAATCAGCCCCAGCATTTT. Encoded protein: CASSRRAGVNQPQHF.

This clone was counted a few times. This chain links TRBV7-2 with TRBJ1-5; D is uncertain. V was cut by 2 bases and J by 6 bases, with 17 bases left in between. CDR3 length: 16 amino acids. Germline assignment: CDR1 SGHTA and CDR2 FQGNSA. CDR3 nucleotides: TGTGCCAGCAGCTTAAGTTTGGGGTCGAATGTTCAGCCCCAGCATTTT. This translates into CASSLSLGSNVQPQHF. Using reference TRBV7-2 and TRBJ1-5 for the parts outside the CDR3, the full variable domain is GAGVSQSPSNKVTEKGKDVELRCDPISGHTALYWYRQSLGQGLEFLIYFQGNSAPDKSGLPSDRFSAERTGGSVSTLTIQRTQQEDSAVYLCASSLSLGSNVQPQHFGDGTRLSIL.

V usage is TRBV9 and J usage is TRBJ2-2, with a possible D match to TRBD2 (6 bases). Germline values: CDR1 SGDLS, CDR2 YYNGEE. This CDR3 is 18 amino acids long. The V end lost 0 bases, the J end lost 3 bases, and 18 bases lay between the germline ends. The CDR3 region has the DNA TGTGCCAGCAGCGTAGATCCCCTTTCTAGCGAGTACACCGGGGAGCTGTTTTTT. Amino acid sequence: CASSVDPLSSEYTGELFF.

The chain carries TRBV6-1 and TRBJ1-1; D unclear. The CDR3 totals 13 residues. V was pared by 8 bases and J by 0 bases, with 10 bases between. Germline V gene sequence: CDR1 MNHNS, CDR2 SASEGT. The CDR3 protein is CASETLMNTEAFF. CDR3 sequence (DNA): TGTGCCAGCGAGACACTCATGAACACTGAAGCTTTCTTT.

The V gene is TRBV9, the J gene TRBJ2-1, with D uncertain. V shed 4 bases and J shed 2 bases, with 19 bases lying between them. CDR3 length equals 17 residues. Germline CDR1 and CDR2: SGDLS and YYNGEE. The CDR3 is CASSPRNAVGTYNEQFF. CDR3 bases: TGTGCCAGCAGCCCCCGTAATGCGGTAGGTACCTACAATGAGCAGTTCTTC. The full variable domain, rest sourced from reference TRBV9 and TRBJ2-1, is DSGVTQTPKHLITATGQRVTLRCSPRSGDLSVYWYQQSLDQGLQFLIQYYNGEERAKGNILERFSAQQFPDLHSELNLSSLELGDSALYFCASSPRNAVGTYNEQFFGPGTRLTVL.

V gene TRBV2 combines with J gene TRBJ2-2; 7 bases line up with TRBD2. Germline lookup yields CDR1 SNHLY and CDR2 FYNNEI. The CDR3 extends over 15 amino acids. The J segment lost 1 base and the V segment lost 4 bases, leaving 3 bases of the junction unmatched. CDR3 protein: CASSAVAGNTGELFF. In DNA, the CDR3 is TGTGCCAGCAGTGCTGTAGCGGGGAACACCGGGGAGCTGTTTTTT.

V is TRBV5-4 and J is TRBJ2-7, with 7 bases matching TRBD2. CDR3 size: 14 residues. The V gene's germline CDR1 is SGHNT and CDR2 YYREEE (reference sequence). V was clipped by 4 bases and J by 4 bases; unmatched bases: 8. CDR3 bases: TGTGCCAGCAGCCGGGACTACGGTTTTTACGAGCAGTACTTC. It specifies CASSRDYGFYEQYF. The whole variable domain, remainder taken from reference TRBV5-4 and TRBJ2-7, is ETGVTQSPTHLIKTRGQQVTLRCSSQSGHNTVSWYQQALGQGPQFIFQYYREEENGRGNFPPRFSGLQFPNYSSELNVNALELDDSALYLCASSRDYGFYEQYFGPGTRLTVT.

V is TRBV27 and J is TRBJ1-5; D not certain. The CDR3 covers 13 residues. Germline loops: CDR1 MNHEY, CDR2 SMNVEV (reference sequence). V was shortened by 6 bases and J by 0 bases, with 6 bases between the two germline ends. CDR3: CASRENSNQPQHF. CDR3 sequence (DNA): TGTGCCAGCAGAGAGAATAGCAATCAGCCCCAGCATTTT.

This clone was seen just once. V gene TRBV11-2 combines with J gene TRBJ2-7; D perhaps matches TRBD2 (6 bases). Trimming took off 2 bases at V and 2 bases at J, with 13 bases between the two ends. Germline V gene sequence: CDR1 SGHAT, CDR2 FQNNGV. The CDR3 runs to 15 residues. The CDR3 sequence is CASSLISGDTYEQYF. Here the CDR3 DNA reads TGTGCCAGCAGCTTAATTAGCGGAGATACCTACGAGCAGTACTTC.

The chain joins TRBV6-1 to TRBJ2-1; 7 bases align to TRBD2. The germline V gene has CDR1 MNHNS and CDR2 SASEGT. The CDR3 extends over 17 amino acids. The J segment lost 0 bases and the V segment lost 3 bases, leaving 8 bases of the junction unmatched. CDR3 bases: TGTGCCAGCAGTGACTTTAGCGGGCGGAGCTCCTACAATGAGCAGTTCTTC. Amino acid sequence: CASSDFSGRSSYNEQFF.

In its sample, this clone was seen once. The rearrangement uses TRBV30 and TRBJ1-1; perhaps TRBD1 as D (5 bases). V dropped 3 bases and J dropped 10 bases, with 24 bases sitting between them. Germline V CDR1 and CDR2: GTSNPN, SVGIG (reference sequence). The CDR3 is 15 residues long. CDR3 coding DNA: TGTGCCTGGAGACCTGACTTGCTTGGGGGGAGGGTAGCTTTCTTT. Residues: CAWRPDLLGGRVAFF.

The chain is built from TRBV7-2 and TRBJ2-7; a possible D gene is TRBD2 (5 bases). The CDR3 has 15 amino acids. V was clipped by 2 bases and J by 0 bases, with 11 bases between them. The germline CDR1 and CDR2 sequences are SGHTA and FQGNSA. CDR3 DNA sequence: TGTGCCAGCAGCTTAATCGGACTGCTCTCCTACGAGCAGTACTTC. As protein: CASSLIGLLSYEQYF.

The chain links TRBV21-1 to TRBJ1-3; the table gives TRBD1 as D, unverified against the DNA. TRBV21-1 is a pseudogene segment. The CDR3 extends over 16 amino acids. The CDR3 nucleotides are TGTGCCAGCAGCCAAAGGGGAACAGACTCTGGAAACACCATATATTTT. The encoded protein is CASSQRGTDSGNTIYF.

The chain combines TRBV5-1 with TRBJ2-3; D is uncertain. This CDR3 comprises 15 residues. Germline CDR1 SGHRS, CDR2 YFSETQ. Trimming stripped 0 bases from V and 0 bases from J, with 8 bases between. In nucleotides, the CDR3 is TGCGCCAGCAGCTTGGCGGGTATGAGCACAGATACGCAGTATTTT. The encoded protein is CASSLAGMSTDTQYF.

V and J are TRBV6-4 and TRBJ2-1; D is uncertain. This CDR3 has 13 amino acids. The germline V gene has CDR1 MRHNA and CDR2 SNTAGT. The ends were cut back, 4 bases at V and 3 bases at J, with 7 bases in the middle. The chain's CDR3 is CASSVSFYNEQFF. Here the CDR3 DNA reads TGTGCCAGCAGTGTGTCTTTCTACAATGAGCAGTTCTTC.

The CDR3 is CASSTQTGGEQFF. In DNA, the CDR3 is TGTGCCAGCAGCACGCAGACGGGCGGTGAGCAGTTCTTC. J is TRBJ2-1 and V is TRBV7-2; D call uncertain. Trimming removed 5 bases at V and 9 bases at J, with 14 bases between. The CDR3 covers 13 residues. From germline, CDR1 is SGHTA and CDR2 FQGNSA.

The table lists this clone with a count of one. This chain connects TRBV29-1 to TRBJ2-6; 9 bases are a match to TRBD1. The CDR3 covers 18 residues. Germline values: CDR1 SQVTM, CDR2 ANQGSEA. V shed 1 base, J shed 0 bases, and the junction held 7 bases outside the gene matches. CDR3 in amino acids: CSVEVGQGRLSGANVLTF. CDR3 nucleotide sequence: TGCAGCGTTGAAGTGGGACAGGGTAGACTCTCTGGGGCCAACGTCCTGACTTTC.

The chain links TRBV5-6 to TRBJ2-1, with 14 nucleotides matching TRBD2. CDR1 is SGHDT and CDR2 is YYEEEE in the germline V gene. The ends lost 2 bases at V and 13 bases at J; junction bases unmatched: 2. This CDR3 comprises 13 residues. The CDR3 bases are TGTGCCAGCAGCTTAGGGACTAGCGGGAGACAGTTCTTC. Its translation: CASSLGTSGRQFF.

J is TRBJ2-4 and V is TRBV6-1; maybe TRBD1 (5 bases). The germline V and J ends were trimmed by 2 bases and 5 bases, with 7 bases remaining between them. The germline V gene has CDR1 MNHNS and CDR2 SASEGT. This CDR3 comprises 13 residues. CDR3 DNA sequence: TGTGCCAGCAGTGAAATCAGGGAAAACATTCAGTACTTC. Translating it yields CASSEIRENIQYF.

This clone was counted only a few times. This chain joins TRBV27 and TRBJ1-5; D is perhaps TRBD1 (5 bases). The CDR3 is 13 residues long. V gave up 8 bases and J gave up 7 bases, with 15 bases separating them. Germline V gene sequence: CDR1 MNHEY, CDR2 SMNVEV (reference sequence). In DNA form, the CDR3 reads TGTGCCAGCGGTGGGGACGGGCGACAGCCCCAGCATTTT. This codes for CASGGDGRQPQHF.

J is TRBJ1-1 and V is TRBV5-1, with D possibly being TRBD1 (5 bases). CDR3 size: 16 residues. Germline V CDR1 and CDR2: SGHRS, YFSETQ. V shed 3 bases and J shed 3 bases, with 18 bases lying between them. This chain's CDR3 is CASSWGSRQSDTEAFF. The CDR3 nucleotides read TGCGCCAGCAGCTGGGGATCCAGACAGTCTGACACTGAAGCTTTCTTT.

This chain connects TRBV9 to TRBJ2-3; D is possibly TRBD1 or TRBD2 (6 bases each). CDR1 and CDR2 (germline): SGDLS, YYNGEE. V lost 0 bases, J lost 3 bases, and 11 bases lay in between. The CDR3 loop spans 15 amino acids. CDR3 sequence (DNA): TGTGCCAGCAGCGTAGCGGAGGGGGTAACAGATACGCAGTATTTT. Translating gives CASSVAEGVTDTQYF.

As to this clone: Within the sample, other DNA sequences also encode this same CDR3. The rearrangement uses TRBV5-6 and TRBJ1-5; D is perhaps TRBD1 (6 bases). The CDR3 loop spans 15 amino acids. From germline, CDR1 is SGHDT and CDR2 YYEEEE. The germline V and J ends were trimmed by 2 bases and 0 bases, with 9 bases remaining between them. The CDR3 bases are TGTGCCAGCAGCTTTAGGGGGTATAGCAATCAGCCCCAGCATTTT. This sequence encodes CASSFRGYSNQPQHF.

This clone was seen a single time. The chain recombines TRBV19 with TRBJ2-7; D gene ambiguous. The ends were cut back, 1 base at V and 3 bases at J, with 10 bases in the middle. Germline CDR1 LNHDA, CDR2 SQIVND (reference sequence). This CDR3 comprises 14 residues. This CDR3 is CASSIAAINYEQYF. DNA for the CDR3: TGTGCCAGTAGTATAGCAGCCATAAACTACGAGCAGTACTTC.

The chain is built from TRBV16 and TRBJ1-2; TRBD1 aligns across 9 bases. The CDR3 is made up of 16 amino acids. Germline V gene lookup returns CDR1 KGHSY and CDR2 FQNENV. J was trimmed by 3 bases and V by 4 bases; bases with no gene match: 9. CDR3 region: CASSRPGQGRYYGYTF. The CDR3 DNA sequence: TGTGCCAGCAGCCGTCCGGGACAGGGAAGATACTATGGCTACACCTTC.

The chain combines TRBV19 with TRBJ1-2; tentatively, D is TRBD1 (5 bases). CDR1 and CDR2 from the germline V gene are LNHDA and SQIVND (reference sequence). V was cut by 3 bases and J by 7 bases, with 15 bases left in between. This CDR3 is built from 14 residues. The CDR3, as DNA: TGTGCCAGTAGTATCGGGACCCGGTTGGGTGGCTACACCTTC. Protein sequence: CASSIGTRLGGYTF.

CDR3 sequence (DNA): TGTGCCAGCAGCGGAGGGCCAATAGGGGGGGAGCTGTTTTTT. It encodes CASSGGPIGGELFF. This chain links TRBV2 with TRBJ2-2, with D possibly matching TRBD2 (6 bases). Germline V gene lookup returns CDR1 SNHLY and CDR2 FYNNEI. V lost 6 bases and J 8 bases, leaving 16 bases between the germline ends. The CDR3 runs 14 residues. Full variable domain (missing parts from reference TRBV2 and TRBJ2-2): EPEVTQTPSHQVTQMGQEVILRCVPISNHLYFYWYRQILGQKVEFLVSFYNNEISEKSEIFDDQFSVERPDGSNFTLKIRSTKLEDSAMYFCASSGGPIGGELFFGEGSRLTVL.